The 24 T cell receptor beta chains below all came from one sample that was sequenced in a study of tumor and adjacent non-tumor tissue in lung cancer. The library came from three nested PCR rounds adapted from ARM-PCR protocols. TCRdb fed the multiplex PCR reads into MiXCR, producing one record per CDR3 protein. The table lists about 68,000 distinct CDR3 sequences, roughly three fifths of them singletons. No cell sorting was done before RNA was extracted from the tissue. Sequencing used lung tumor tissue. Source of these receptors: a man in his fifties or sixties with non-small cell lung cancer.

As concerns this clonotype: A single base separates this from a much larger clone, so it may be a read error. V and J are TRBV20-1 and TRBJ2-1, with 12 bases matching TRBD2. The germline gives CDR1 DFQATT, CDR2 SNEGSKA (reference sequence). The CDR3 sequence is 16 residues long. The CDR3 loop reads CRALSLAGGLYNEQFF. DNA of the CDR3: TGCCGTGCTCTATCCCTAGCGGGAGGGCTATACAATGAGCAGTTCTTC.

Within the sample, this clonotype is medium-sized. The CDR3 DNA reads as TGTGCCAGCAGCAACAGGGGTGGCACTGAAGCTTTCTTT. Protein: CASSNRGGTEAFF. The chain has TRBV11-2 and TRBJ1-1; 7 bases fit TRBD1. This CDR3 contains 13 residues. V dropped 5 bases and J dropped 4; count of bases not matched to a gene: 4. Germline CDR1 and CDR2: SGHAT and FQNNGV.

The chain carries TRBV29-1 and TRBJ2-5, with 10 nucleotides matching TRBD1. The CDR3 has 15 amino acids. V lost 3 bases and J lost 13; bases outside the gene matches: 17. CDR1 SQVTM and CDR2 ANQGSEA come from the germline V gene. CDR3 sequence (DNA): TGCAGCGTTGACGATAGGACAGGGGGGGATGAGACCTGGTACTTC. Translated: CSVDDRTGGDETWYF.

About this clonotype itself: A read error may explain this, as a much larger clone is one base away. The rearrangement joins TRBV6-1 to TRBJ1-6, with TRBD1 as a possible D gene (5 bases). Germline values: CDR1 MNHNS, CDR2 SASEGT. Trimming took off 3 bases at V and 0 bases at J, with 15 bases between the two ends. The CDR3 consists of 18 residues. CDR3 in amino acids: CASSDREGLGSYNSPLHF. For the CDR3, the DNA is TGTGCCAGCAGTGATCGGGAGGGGCTCGGCTCCTATAATTCACCCCTCCACTTT.

This clonotype was observed a few times. A read error may explain this, as a much larger clone is one base away. This chain connects TRBV6-1 to TRBJ2-1; D remains ambiguous. The V gene's germline CDR1 is MNHNS and CDR2 SASEGT. CDR3 length: 12 residues. The DNA for the CDR3 is TGTACCAGCAGTATGGGTCGGTCCGAGCAGTTCTTC. This translates into CTSSMGRSEQFF.

This clonotype has only one observation. One junction end disagrees with the germline gene, perhaps due to a read error. This chain connects TRBV12-3 or TRBV12-4 to TRBJ2-3, with 8 bases aligning to TRBD2. CDR3 size: 15 residues. CDR3 in amino acids: CASRPGGAGTDTRYF. CDR3 in DNA: TGTGCTAGCAGGCCCGGGGGGGCTGGCACAGATACGCGGTATTTT.

This clonotype is medium-sized within its sample. The J gene is TRBJ2-1, the V gene TRBV29-1; 10 bases are a match to TRBD2. This CDR3 comprises 15 residues. Germline V CDR1 and CDR2: SQVTM, ANQGSEA. V shed 2 bases, J shed 2 bases, and the junction held 3 bases outside the gene matches. The CDR3 loop is CSVEPSGRPYNEQFF. CDR3 DNA: TGCAGCGTTGAACCTAGCGGGAGACCCTACAATGAGCAGTTCTTC.

This clonotype was detected only a few times. The J gene is TRBJ2-2, the V gene TRBV24-1; a possible D gene is TRBD1 (6 bases). The CDR3 covers 14 residues. Trimming removed 8 bases from V and 1 base from J, with 10 bases in between. Per germline, CDR1 KGHDR and CDR2 SFDVKD. The CDR3 sequence: CATTSDRNTGELFF. In nucleotides, the CDR3 is TGTGCCACCACCTCGGACAGGAACACCGGGGAGCTGTTTTTT.

The chain is built from TRBV20-1 and TRBJ2-1, with a weak D call TRBD2 (6 bases). Germline V gives CDR1 DFQATT, CDR2 SNEGSKA (reference sequence). Trimming took 6 bases from V and 8 from J, leaving 17 bases between them. The CDR3 contains 13 residues. CDR3 amino acids: CSADGARRDEQFF. For the CDR3, the DNA is TGCAGTGCCGACGGGGCAAGGAGGGATGAGCAGTTCTTC.

On this clonotype itself: The conserved final phenylalanine or tryptophan is absent from the CDR3, which likely points to a read error. This chain connects TRBV28 to TRBJ1-1, with D uncertain. Germline V gives CDR1 MDHEN, CDR2 SYDVKM. The CDR3 contains 15 residues. Trimming stripped 4 bases from V and 3 bases from J, with 15 bases between. CDR3 sequence reads: CASSSPSGMDTEAFS. In DNA, the CDR3 is TGTGCCAGCAGTTCCCCTTCGGGAATGGACACTGAAGCTTTCTCT.

The rearrangement joins TRBV6-5 to TRBJ1-1, with D possibly being TRBD1 (6 bases). The CDR3 contains 14 residues. With 5 bases removed from V and 7 bases from J, the gap between germline ends came to 17 bases. Germline values: CDR1 MNHEY, CDR2 SVGAGI. The CDR3 DNA sequence: TGTGCCAGCAGTAAGGCTACAGGGAGCATTGAAGCTTTCTTT. Protein: CASSKATGSIEAFF.

Remarks on this clonotype: This may come from a read error, since a much larger clone is one base off. This chain links TRBV14 with TRBJ1-6; weak D call: TRBD1 (6 bases). Germline loops: CDR1 SGHDN, CDR2 FVKESK. The CDR3 contains 13 residues. The CDR3 bases are TGTACCAGCAGCCAAAACAGGGTATCACCCCTCCACTTT. The encoded protein is CTSSQNRVSPLHF.

Worth noting for this clonotype: This may stem from a read error, because a much larger clone lies one nucleotide away. The chain uses TRBV6-1 and TRBJ2-3; 10 positions agree with TRBD2. The CDR3 runs 15 residues. Germline-derived CDR1 and CDR2 are MNHNS and SASEGT. CDR3 coding DNA: TGTGCCGGCAGTTCGGGGGCTAGCGGGGGAGATACGCAGTATTTT. Translation gives CAGSSGASGGDTQYF.

V usage is TRBV30 and J usage is TRBJ2-5; 7 bases are shared with TRBD1. This CDR3 region has 16 residues. V dropped 6 bases and J dropped 4; count of bases not matched to a gene: 17. Germline V gene sequence: CDR1 GTSNPN, CDR2 SVGIG (reference sequence). The CDR3 DNA is TGTGCCTGTAGAAGGGGGCTAGTGGGAGTCTCAGAGACCCAGTACTTC. Its translation is CACRRGLVGVSETQYF.

As regards this clonotype: Possible read error: a much larger clone is one base away. This sequence joins TRBV5-6 and TRBJ2-1; either TRBD1 or TRBD2 may supply D (5 bases each). Per germline, CDR1 SGHDT and CDR2 YYEEEE. The V gene lost 5 bases and the J gene lost 8 bases, with 14 bases spanning the gap. This CDR3 is 13 amino acids long. CDR3 in amino acids: CASSSGTEDEQFF. In DNA, the CDR3 is TGTGCCAGCAGTTCTGGGACGGAAGATGAGCAGTTCTTC.

This clonotype was seen a handful of times. This sequence joins TRBV7-9 and TRBJ2-3; TRBD1 or TRBD2 may be the D gene (5 bases each). The CDR3 runs to 14 residues. Trimming took off 5 bases at V and 5 bases at J, with 14 bases between the two ends. The V gene's germline CDR1 is SEHNR and CDR2 FQNEAQ (reference sequence). The CDR3 spells CASSIRRDGDTQYF. CDR3 nucleotide sequence: TGTGCCAGCAGCATTCGACGGGACGGAGATACGCAGTATTTT.

On this clonotype: This sequence may be a read error, since a much larger clone differs from it by one base. J is TRBJ1-4 and V is TRBV28; maybe TRBD1 (5 bases). The CDR3 contains 16 residues. Per germline, CDR1 MDHEN and CDR2 SYDVKM. Trimming shortened V by 3 bases and J by 6 bases, and 17 bases separated the two germline ends. CDR3 loop: CASSFPGKGRDEKLFF. The CDR3 region has the DNA TGTGCCAGCAGTTTCCCAGGCAAGGGGCGGGATGAAAAACTGTTTTTT. The full variable domain, with the rest looked up from reference TRBV28 and TRBJ1-4, is DVKVTQSSRYLVKRTGEKVFLECVQDMDHENMFWYRQDPGLGLRLIYFSYDVKMKEKGDIPEGYSVSREKKERFSLILESASTNQTSMYLCASSFPGKGRDEKLFFGSGTQLSVL.

This clonotype was observed at least ten times. The rearrangement joins TRBV6-2 or TRBV6-3 to TRBJ2-1; TRBD2 aligns across 13 bases. Germline lookup yields CDR1 MNHEY and CDR2 SVGEGT. Trimming removed 5 bases from V and 0 bases from J; junction bases left unmatched: 4. The CDR3 covers 17 residues. The CDR3 sequence is CASSTRTSGSSYNEQFF. The DNA of the CDR3 is TGTGCCAGCAGTACCCGGACTAGCGGGAGCTCCTACAATGAGCAGTTCTTC.

The CDR3 loop reads CASQRTRGTYEQYF. The CDR3 region has the DNA TGTGCCAGTCAACGGACAAGGGGGACCTACGAGCAGTACTTC. V and J are TRBV19 and TRBJ2-7, with a tentative D call TRBD1 (6 bases). This CDR3 spans 14 amino acids. Looked up from germline, CDR1 is LNHDA and CDR2 is SQIVND (reference sequence). Trimming stripped 8 bases from V and 2 bases from J, with 16 bases between.

Details on this clonotype: The junction departs from germline at one end; a sequencing error may be responsible. The chain combines TRBV11-2 with TRBJ1-5, with D hard to call. This CDR3 is 13 amino acids long. The germline V gene encodes CDR1 SGHAT and CDR2 FQNNGV. As DNA, the CDR3 is TGTGGCAGCAACTTAGTCCCCGATCAGCCCCAGCATTTT. Amino acid sequence: CGSNLVPDQPQHF.

The chain has TRBV29-1 and TRBJ2-1; 9 positions agree with TRBD1. V shed 8 bases and J 4 bases; nucleotides not matched to a gene: 6. The germline CDR1 and CDR2 sequences are SQVTM and ANQGSEA. The CDR3 is made up of 13 amino acids. Here the CDR3 DNA reads TGCAGCTTCTGGACAGGGGCATACAATGAGCAGTTCTTC. Its protein product is CSFWTGAYNEQFF.

Of note for this clonotype: One end of the junction is discordant with germline, which a read error may explain. The V and J genes are TRBV4-1 and TRBJ2-3; 7 bases line up with TRBD2. This CDR3 spans 17 amino acids. Germline V gene sequence: CDR1 MGHRA, CDR2 YSYEKL. For the CDR3, the DNA is TGCGACAGCAGCCTGACTTCGACTAGCAGGAGTTCAGATACGCATTATTTT. Translating gives CDSSLTSTSRSSDTHYF.

This clonotype appeared many times. The CDR3 sequence: CASRGTSGLGYEQYF. CDR3 DNA: TGTGCCAGCAGGGGGACTAGCGGGCTCGGATACGAGCAGTACTTC. The chain has TRBV28 and TRBJ2-7, with TRBD2 matching over 12 bases. Germline V gene sequence: CDR1 MDHEN, CDR2 SYDVKM. This CDR3 is built from 15 residues. V gave up 6 bases and J gave up 4 bases; unmatched junction bases: 7.

Details on this clonotype: Possible read error: a much larger clone is one base away. The chain employs TRBV4-1 and TRBJ2-6, with D unclear. This CDR3 comprises 17 residues. Trimming pared 0 bases from V and 5 bases from J, leaving 14 bases between. Germline lookup yields CDR1 MGHRA and CDR2 YSYEKL. The CDR3 spells CASSQDFQTSWANVLTF. The CDR3 coding sequence is TGCGCCAGCAGCCAAGATTTTCAGACTTCTTGGGCCAACGTCCTGACTTTC.